This entry lists 8 T cell receptor beta chains sequenced from one sample in a study of shared clonotypes between healthy human individuals. Some clones are missing from TCRdb's copy, which holds only in-frame ones; the method was immunoSEQ multiplex PCR. This sample yields roughly 1,800,000 clones, of which roughly 94% are seen a single time; more than 0.9% belongs to the top ten. Terminally differentiated effector memory CD45RA+ cells were excluded by CCR7 positive selection of CD45RO-negative cells. Sequenced: naive CD8+ T cells sorted from blood. The receptor source for this set is a man aged 18-30 years in good health.

The V and J genes are TRBV7-3 and TRBJ2-3, with a possible D match to TRBD2 (5 bases). The V end was cut by 2 bases, the J end by 6 bases, with 18 bases between. This CDR3 is built from 16 residues. The germline gives CDR1 SGHTA, CDR2 FQGTGA. CDR3 coding DNA: TGTGCCAGCAGCTTAGGCAACGGGGTTTACGGGGATACGCAGTATTTT. Amino acid sequence: CASSLGNGVYGDTQYF.

The chain employs TRBV4-3 and TRBJ2-7; possible D gene TRBD2, 5 bases. The CDR3 has 15 amino acids. Germline V gene data show CDR1 as LGHNA and CDR2 as YSLEER. V lost 0 bases, J lost 1 base, and 10 bases lay in between. This chain's CDR3 is CASSQERVGSYEQYF. The CDR3 nucleotides are TGCGCCAGCAGCCAAGAGAGGGTCGGGTCCTACGAGCAGTACTTC.

This chain joins TRBV4-2 and TRBJ2-7; D is perhaps TRBD1 (7 bases). The germline V and J ends were trimmed by 0 bases and 4 bases, with 13 bases remaining between them. This CDR3 comprises 15 residues. Germline values: CDR1 LGHNA, CDR2 YNFKEQ. CDR3 bases: TGTGCCAGCAGCCAAGAGCGGGACAGATTATACGAGCAGTACTTC. It specifies CASSQERDRLYEQYF.

V usage is TRBV29-1 and J usage is TRBJ2-2; 9 bases align to TRBD1. Looked up from germline, CDR1 is SQVTM and CDR2 is ANQGSEA. The trim removed 6 bases at V and 3 bases at J, leaving 5 bases unmatched. The CDR3 is 14 residues long. The CDR3 spells CSVLQGADTGELFF. Here the CDR3 DNA reads TGCAGCGTCCTACAGGGGGCGGACACCGGGGAGCTGTTTTTT.

V gene TRBV7-8 combines with J gene TRBJ1-2, with D possibly being TRBD1 (5 bases). This CDR3 has 13 amino acids. CDR1 and CDR2 (germline): SGHVS, FQNEAQ. Trimming took 5 bases from V and 8 from J, leaving 15 bases between them. CDR3 nucleotide sequence: TGTGCCAGCAGCCCCCCCGGGACCTTGGGCTACACCTTC. Amino acids: CASSPPGTLGYTF.

V is TRBV4-3 and J is TRBJ1-1, with 9 bases lining up with TRBD1. CDR3 length: 16 residues. Germline lookup yields CDR1 LGHNA and CDR2 YSLEER. The trim removed 3 bases at V and 1 base at J, leaving 6 bases unmatched. This chain's CDR3 is CASSQGTTGGNTEAFF. The CDR3 DNA is TGCGCCAGCAGCCAGGGTACGACAGGGGGGAACACTGAAGCTTTCTTT.

This chain links TRBV9 with TRBJ2-7; 9 bases fit TRBD1. The J segment lost 1 base and the V segment lost 1 base, leaving 3 bases of the junction unmatched. This CDR3 has 15 residues. Looked up from germline, CDR1 is SGDLS and CDR2 is YYNGEE. In DNA, the CDR3 is TGTGCCAGCAGCGTAACCGGGACAGGGTCCTACGAGCAGTACTTC. Its protein product is CASSVTGTGSYEQYF. The complete variable domain, with remaining parts taken from reference TRBV9 and TRBJ2-7, reads DSGVTQTPKHLITATGQRVTLRCSPRSGDLSVYWYQQSLDQGLQFLIQYYNGEERAKGNILERFSAQQFPDLHSELNLSSLELGDSALYFCASSVTGTGSYEQYFGPGTRLTVT.

V is TRBV14 and J is TRBJ1-1, with D perhaps matching TRBD1 (5 bases). Germline V lookup: CDR1 SGHDN, CDR2 FVKESK. Trimming pared 2 bases from V and 3 bases from J, leaving 10 bases between. The CDR3 spans 14 residues. CDR3 loop: CASSQKWGDTEAFF. The CDR3 DNA sequence: TGTGCCAGCAGCCAAAAATGGGGGGACACTGAAGCTTTCTTT.